A selection of T cell receptor beta chains follows, all from one sample in a study of blood T cell repertoires in COVID-19. The table came from immunoSEQ multiplex PCR; TCRdb's copy has only in-frame clones and leaves some out. The data hold fewer than 300,000 clones, with around 84% observed a single time. Material: PBMCs or T cells enriched from blood (not recorded which). Receptor source: a woman in her 50s who had recovered from COVID-19. The CDR3 runs from the conserved cysteine through the conserved F or W. The D gene is left open where the match is weak. Rows give clone size only sometimes, using once, few, many, or a class for an expanded clone.

d_call: TRBD2; v_call: TRBV5-1; clone_size: NA; j_call: TRBJ2-1; cdr3_aa: CASSLATGGKNNEQFF; cdr3_nt: TGCGCCAGCAGCTTGGCTACGGGGGGGAAAAACAATGAGCAGTTCTTC
d_call: TRBD2; v_call: TRBV19; clone_size: once; j_call: TRBJ2-3; cdr3_aa: CASSITGGLGDTQYF; cdr3_nt: TGTGCCAGTAGTATAACGGGGGGGCTCGGAGATACGCAGTATTTT
d_call: TRBD2; v_call: TRBV6-5; clone_size: NA; j_call: TRBJ2-5; cdr3_aa: CASRDTLADKETQYF; cdr3_nt: TGTGCCAGCAGAGATACACTAGCGGATAAAGAGACCCAGTACTTC
d_call: TRBD2; v_call: TRBV5-4; clone_size: NA; j_call: TRBJ2-3; cdr3_aa: CASSLWVGGADTQYF; cdr3_nt: TGTGCCAGCAGCTTGTGGGTGGGAGGGGCAGATACGCAGTATTTT
d_call: TRBD2; v_call: TRBV5-1; clone_size: NA; j_call: TRBJ2-5; cdr3_aa: CASSQGLAGGGSRKETQYF; cdr3_nt: TGCGCCAGCAGCCAGGGACTAGCGGGGGGCGGCTCGAGAAAAGAGACCCAGTACTTC
d_call: NA; v_call: TRBV27; clone_size: few; j_call: TRBJ1-5; cdr3_aa: CASSLRQGYQPQHF; cdr3_nt: TGTGCCAGCAGTTTACGGCAGGGGTATCAGCCCCAGCATTTT
d_call: NA; v_call: TRBV19; clone_size: NA; j_call: TRBJ1-2; cdr3_aa: CASSIGSSNYGYTF; cdr3_nt: TGTGCCAGTAGTATAGGCAGTTCTAACTATGGCTACACCTTC
d_call: TRBD1; v_call: TRBV29-1; clone_size: NA; j_call: TRBJ1-1; cdr3_aa: CSVEDLLGTAMNTEAFF; cdr3_nt: TGCAGCGTTGAAGATCTATTGGGGACAGCCATGAACACTGAAGCTTTCTTT
d_call: TRBD2; v_call: TRBV5-1; clone_size: NA; j_call: TRBJ2-5; cdr3_aa: CASSLSGTTNWGTQYF; cdr3_nt: TGCGCCAGCAGCCTTTCCGGGACTACCAATTGGGGGACCCAGTACTTC
d_call: TRBD2; v_call: TRBV6-1; clone_size: NA; j_call: TRBJ2-1; cdr3_aa: CASSERAGGNSYNEQFF; cdr3_nt: TGTGCCAGCAGTGAACGAGCGGGGGGCAACTCCTACAATGAGCAGTTCTTC
d_call: NA; v_call: TRBV28; clone_size: NA; j_call: TRBJ1-4; cdr3_aa: CASSNREGGSYEKLFF; cdr3_nt: TGTGCCAGCAGCAACCGGGAGGGGGGGAGTTATGAAAAACTGTTTTTT
d_call: NA; v_call: TRBV19; clone_size: NA; j_call: TRBJ2-1; cdr3_aa: CASSFSGVSNEQFF; cdr3_nt: TGTGCCAGTTCCTTTTCGGGAGTGAGCAATGAGCAGTTCTTC
d_call: NA; v_call: TRBV5-1; clone_size: once; j_call: TRBJ2-5; cdr3_aa: CASSLSVTRETQYF; cdr3_nt: TGCGCCAGCAGCTTGTCCGTCACGCGAGAGACCCAGTACTTC
d_call: NA; v_call: TRBV27; clone_size: NA; j_call: TRBJ2-2; cdr3_aa: CASSLSGHGELFF; cdr3_nt: TGTGCCAGCAGTTTATCGGGGCACGGGGAGCTGTTTTTT
d_call: NA; v_call: TRBV19; clone_size: NA; j_call: TRBJ1-2; cdr3_aa: CASTADIYGYTF; cdr3_nt: TGTGCCAGTACGGCGGATATCTATGGCTACACCTTC
d_call: TRBD2; v_call: TRBV5-6; clone_size: NA; j_call: TRBJ2-2; cdr3_aa: CASSLMRLAGETGELFF; cdr3_nt: TGTGCCAGCAGCTTGATGCGGCTAGCGGGAGAAACCGGGGAGCTGTTTTTT